This T cell receptor beta chain was identified during a study of cytomegalovirus exposure and HLA in healthy donors. Study results and caveats: Relative to the roughly 700-donor mean, N-insertions were reportedly fewer in an Asian-associated ancestry cluster in a later analysis.

The V gene's germline CDR1 is SQVTM and CDR2 ANQGSEA. This CDR3 has 13 amino acids. The primer mix had 60 Vbeta and 13 Jbeta primers. TCRdb keeps only in-frame clones here, not all; method: immunoSEQ multiplex PCR. The sample has around 98,000 clones; 69% are singletons. With regard to this clone: As yet, its antigen is unknown.

The sequence derives from a female donor in good health and CMV-seronegative. Sample: PBMCs. The chain couples TRBV29-1 to TRBJ2-2; the D gene is possibly TRBD1 (6 bases). The CDR3 region is CSVDRTNTGELFF. DNA for the CDR3: TGCAGTGTGGACAGAACTAACACCGGGGAGCTGTTTTTT.